This T cell receptor (beta chain) was captured in a study of T-cell reconstitution after alpha-beta-depleted transplantation in children. Whole-study findings and limits: Elevated TCRbeta diversity at day 60 was traced, in some patients, to surviving recipient T cells and thymic progenitors. T-cell numbers and diversity, one year after transplant, stemmed largely from T cells that were newly produced.

This CDR3 spans 15 amino acids. Looked up from germline, CDR1 is SNHLY and CDR2 is FYNNEI. The ends lost 2 bases at V and 2 bases at J; junction bases unmatched: 4. Points on this clonotype: The target antigen is unknown.

It was with unique molecular identifiers that the TCRbeta library was prepared. MiXCR was run by TCRdb on the PCR reads, yielding one entry per CDR3 protein. The table records hundreds of thousands of distinct CDR3 sequences, 15% to 20% of them present only once. The TCR was taken from a male patient younger than 18 who had a stem cell transplant for acute lymphoblastic leukemia, so the T cells may come from the graft donor. Sample: PBMCs, mostly from graft donor cells, taken 360 days after TCRalphabeta/CD19-depleted stem cell transplant. The chain couples TRBV2 to TRBJ2-7; 9 bases fit TRBD1. CDR3 region: CASSESTGGTYEQYF. For the CDR3, the DNA is TGTGCCAGCAGTGAATCCACAGGGGGCACCTACGAGCAGTACTTC.